Listed here is a single T cell receptor (beta chain). Its cognate antigen is unknown. This table comes from immunoSEQ multiplex PCR, and its TCRdb copy is limited to in-frame clones, with some not included. Of 30,000 to 40,000 clones detected, over 75% appear once; the ten largest clones hold roughly 20%. The sample is drawn from a study of CD4 T cells in relation to SARS-CoV-2 and coronaviruses. Study as a whole: Convalescent patients had median age roughly 38 years, range roughly 20 to 72. The HLA restriction of the shared crossreactive spike epitopes was mapped. A couple of subjects were Hispanic; patients were 8 males and 4 females. Study-level results: Culture-expanded clones reflect memory recall rather than primary priming during culture.

Germline CDR1 is SGDLS and CDR2 is YYNGEE. V dropped 0 bases and J dropped 4 bases, with 11 bases sitting between them. This CDR3 comprises 15 residues. This sequence originates from an adult with COVID-19. Input material: memory CD4+ T cells from PBMCs, cultured in vitro. V is TRBV9 and J is TRBJ1-3, with D tentatively TRBD1 (5 bases). In DNA form, the CDR3 reads TGTGCCAGCAGCGTAGGGGACCTCGCAGGAAACACCATATATTTT. The encoded protein is CASSVGDLAGNTIYF.